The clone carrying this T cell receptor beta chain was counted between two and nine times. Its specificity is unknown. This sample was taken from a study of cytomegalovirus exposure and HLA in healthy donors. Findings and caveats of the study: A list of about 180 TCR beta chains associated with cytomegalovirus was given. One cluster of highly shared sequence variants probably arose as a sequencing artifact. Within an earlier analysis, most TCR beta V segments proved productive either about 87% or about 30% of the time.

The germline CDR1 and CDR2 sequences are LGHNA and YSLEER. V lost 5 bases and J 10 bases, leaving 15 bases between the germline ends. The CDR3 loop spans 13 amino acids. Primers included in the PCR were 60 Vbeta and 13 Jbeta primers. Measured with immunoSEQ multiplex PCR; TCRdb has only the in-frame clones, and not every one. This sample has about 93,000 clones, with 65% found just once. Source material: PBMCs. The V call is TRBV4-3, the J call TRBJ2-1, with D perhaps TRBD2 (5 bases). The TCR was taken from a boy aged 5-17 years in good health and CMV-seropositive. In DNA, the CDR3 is TGCGCCAGCAGCAAAAGCGGTCGGGAAGAGCAGTTCTTC. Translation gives CASSKSGREEQFF.